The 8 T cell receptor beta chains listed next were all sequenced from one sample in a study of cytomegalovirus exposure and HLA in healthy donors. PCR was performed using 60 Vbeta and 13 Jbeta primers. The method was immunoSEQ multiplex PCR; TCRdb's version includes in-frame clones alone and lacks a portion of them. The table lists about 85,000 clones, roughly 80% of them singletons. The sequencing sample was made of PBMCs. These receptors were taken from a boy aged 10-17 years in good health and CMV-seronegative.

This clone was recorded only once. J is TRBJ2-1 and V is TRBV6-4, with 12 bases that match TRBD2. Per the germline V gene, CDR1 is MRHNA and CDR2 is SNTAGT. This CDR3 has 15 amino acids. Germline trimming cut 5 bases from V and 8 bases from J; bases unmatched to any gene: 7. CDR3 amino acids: CASSPTSGRFDEQFF. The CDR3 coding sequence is TGTGCCAGCAGTCCAACTAGCGGGAGGTTTGATGAGCAGTTCTTC.

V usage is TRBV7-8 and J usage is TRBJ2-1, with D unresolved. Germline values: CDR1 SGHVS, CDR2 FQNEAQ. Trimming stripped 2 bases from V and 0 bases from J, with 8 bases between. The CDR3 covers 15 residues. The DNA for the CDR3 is TGTGCCAGCAGCTTACTTCCGAGCTCCTACAATGAGCAGTTCTTC. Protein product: CASSLLPSSYNEQFF.

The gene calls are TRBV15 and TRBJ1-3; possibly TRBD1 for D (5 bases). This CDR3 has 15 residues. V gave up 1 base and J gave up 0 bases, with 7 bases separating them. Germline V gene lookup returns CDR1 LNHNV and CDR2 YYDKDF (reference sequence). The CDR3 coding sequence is TGTGCCACCAGCAGAGGCAGGGTCTCTGGAAACACCATATATTTT. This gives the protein CATSRGRVSGNTIYF.

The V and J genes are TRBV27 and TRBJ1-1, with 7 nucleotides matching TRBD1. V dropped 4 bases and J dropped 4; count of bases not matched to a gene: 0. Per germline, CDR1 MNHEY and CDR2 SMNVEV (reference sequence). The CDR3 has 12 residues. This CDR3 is CASSSGGTEAFF. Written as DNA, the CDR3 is TGTGCCAGCAGTTCAGGGGGCACTGAAGCTTTCTTT.

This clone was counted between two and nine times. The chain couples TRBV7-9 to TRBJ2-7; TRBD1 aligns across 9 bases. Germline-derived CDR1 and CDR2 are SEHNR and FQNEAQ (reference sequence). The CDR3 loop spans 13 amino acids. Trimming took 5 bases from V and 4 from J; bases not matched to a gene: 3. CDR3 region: CASSPGQGYEQYF. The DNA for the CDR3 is TGTGCCAGCAGCCCGGGACAGGGATACGAGCAGTACTTC.

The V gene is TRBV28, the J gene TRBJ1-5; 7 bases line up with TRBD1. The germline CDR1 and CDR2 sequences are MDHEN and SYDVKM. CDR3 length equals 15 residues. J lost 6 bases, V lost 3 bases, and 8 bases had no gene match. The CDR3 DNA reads TGTGCCAGCAGTTTTTCGACAGGGACGGGTCAGCCCCAGCATTTT. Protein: CASSFSTGTGQPQHF.

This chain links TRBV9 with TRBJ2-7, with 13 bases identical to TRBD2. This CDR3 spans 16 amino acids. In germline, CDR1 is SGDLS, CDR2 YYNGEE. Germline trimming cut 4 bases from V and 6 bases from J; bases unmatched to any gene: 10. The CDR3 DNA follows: TGTGCCAGCAGCCCCGGGAGACTAGCGGGAGGTCTCGAGCAGTACTTC. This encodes CASSPGRLAGGLEQYF.

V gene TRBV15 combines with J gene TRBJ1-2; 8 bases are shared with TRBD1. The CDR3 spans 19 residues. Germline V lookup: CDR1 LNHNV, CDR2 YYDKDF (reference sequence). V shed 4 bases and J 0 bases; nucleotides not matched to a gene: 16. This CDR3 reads CATSTTLGQGKTSNYGYTF. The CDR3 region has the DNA TGTGCCACCAGCACTACTCTAGGACAGGGAAAAACTTCTAACTATGGCTACACCTTC.